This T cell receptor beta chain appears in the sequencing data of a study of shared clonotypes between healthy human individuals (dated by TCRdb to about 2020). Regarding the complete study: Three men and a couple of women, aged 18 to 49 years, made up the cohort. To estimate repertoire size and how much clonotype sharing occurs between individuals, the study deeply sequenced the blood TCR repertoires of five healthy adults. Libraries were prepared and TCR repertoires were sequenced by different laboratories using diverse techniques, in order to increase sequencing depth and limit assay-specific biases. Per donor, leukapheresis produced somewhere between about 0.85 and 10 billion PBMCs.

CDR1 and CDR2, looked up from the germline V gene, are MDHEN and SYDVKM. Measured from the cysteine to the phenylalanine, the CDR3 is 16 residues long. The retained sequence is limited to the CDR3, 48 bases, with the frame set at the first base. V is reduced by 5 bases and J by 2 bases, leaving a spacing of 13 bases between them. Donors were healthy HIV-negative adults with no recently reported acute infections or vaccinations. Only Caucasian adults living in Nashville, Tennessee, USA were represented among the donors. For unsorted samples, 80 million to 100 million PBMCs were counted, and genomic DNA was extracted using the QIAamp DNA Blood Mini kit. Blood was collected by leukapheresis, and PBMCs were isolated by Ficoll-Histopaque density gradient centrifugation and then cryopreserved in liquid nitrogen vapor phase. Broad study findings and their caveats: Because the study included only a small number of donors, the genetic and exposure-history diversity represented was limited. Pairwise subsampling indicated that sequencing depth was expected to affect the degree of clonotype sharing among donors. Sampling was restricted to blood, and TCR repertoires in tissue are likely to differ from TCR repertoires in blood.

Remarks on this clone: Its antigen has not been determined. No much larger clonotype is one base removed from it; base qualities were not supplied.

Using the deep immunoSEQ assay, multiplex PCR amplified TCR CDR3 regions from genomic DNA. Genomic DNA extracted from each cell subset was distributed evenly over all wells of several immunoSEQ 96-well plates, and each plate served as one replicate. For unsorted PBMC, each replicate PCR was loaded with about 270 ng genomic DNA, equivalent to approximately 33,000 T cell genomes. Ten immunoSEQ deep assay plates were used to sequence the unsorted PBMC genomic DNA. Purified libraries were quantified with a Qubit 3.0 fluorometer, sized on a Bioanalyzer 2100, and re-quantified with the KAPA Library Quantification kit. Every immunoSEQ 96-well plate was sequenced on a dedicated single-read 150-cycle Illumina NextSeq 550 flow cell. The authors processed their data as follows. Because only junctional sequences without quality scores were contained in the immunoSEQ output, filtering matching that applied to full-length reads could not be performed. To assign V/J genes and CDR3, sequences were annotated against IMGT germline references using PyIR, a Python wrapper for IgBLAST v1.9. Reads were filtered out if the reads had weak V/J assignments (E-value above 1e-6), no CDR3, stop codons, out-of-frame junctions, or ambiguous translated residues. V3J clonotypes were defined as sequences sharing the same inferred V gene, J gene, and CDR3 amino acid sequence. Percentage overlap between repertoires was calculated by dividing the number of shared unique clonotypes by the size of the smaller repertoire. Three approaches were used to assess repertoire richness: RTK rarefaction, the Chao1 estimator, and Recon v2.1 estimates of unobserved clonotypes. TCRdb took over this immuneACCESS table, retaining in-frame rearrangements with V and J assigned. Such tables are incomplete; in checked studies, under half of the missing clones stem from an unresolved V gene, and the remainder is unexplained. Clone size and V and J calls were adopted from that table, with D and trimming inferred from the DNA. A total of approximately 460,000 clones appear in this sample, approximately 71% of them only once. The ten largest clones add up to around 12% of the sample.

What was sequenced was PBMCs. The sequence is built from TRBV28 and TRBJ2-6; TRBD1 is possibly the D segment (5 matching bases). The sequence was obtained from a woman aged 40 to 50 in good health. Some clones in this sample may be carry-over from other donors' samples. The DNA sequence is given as TGTGCCAGCAGTCCCGACAGATACCCTGGGGCCAACGTCCTGACTTTC. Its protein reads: CASSPDRYPGANVLTF.